The clone carrying this T cell receptor beta chain was counted between two and nine times. The CDR3 contains 16 residues. In germline, CDR1 is SGHKS, CDR2 YYEKEE (reference sequence). V shed 4 bases, J shed 4 bases, and the junction held 11 bases outside the gene matches. The data belong to a study of shared T cell receptors in the human thymus. TCRdb's copy holds only in-frame clones and misses some; the assay was immunoSEQ multiplex PCR. Found here are 540,000 or so clones, more than 75% of them singletons; the top ten hold more than 0.01%. The data were also submitted as part of a second study, on human thymus T cells. Per that study: The thymus tissue came from resections taken during corrective heart surgery. Among thymic and blood repertoires, usage of V and J genes appeared biased. Related reports documented highly overlapping thymic repertoires among unrelated individuals.

The specimen sequenced was thymocytes. V usage is TRBV5-5 and J usage is TRBJ1-5; 7 nucleotides align to TRBD1. The origin of this receptor is a boy in the first two years of life with a congenital heart defect. CDR3 sequence (DNA): TGTGCCAGCAGCGAGAGGGCCGGGACAGATAATCAGCCCCAGCATTTT. Its translation is CASSERAGTDNQPQHF.